These 31 T cell receptor beta chains were sequenced from one sample in a study of T cells in Graves' hyperthyroidism and ophthalmopathy. Amplification of TCR beta CDR3 regions used RNA as the template. First-round RT-PCR with HTBI primers amplified the TCR CDR3 region. TCRdb re-analysed the multiplex PCR reads in MiXCR, keeping a single row per CDR3 protein. The sample yields 350,000 or so distinct CDR3 sequences, over 15% seen once. The sample comprised blood. The origin of the receptors is a woman aged 40-49 years with Graves' ophthalmopathy.

This chain uses TRBV28 with TRBJ2-7; 7 positions agree with TRBD2. V dropped 5 bases and J dropped 6; count of bases not matched to a gene: 19. Germline loops: CDR1 MDHEN, CDR2 SYDVKM. The CDR3 loop spans 17 amino acids. CDR3 coding DNA: TGTGCCAGCAGTCTCTCAGCCGAGACTAGCCCTCTCGGCGAGCAGTACTTC. Its translation: CASSLSAETSPLGEQYF.

At least ten counts were recorded for this clonotype. The chain combines TRBV28 with TRBJ2-3, with TRBD2 matching over 7 bases. This CDR3 region has 17 residues. Looked up from germline, CDR1 is MDHEN and CDR2 is SYDVKM. Unmatched junction bases numbered 16, after V lost 8 bases and J lost 2 bases. CDR3 amino acids: CASFPLMSGGYTDTQYF. The CDR3, as DNA: TGTGCCAGCTTCCCGCTTATGTCGGGAGGTTACACAGATACGCAGTATTTT.

V and J are TRBV6-1 and TRBJ2-5; D gene uncertain. This CDR3 spans 12 amino acids. Germline V lookup: CDR1 MNHNS, CDR2 SASEGT. V lost 6 bases and J lost 7, with 12 bases in between. The CDR3 DNA sequence: TGTGCCAGCAGCCCAGTCCGTGGGACCCAGTACTTC. This sequence encodes CASSPVRGTQYF.

This clonotype showed up many times. The gene calls are TRBV20-1 and TRBJ2-7, with D perhaps TRBD1 (5 bases). CDR1 and CDR2 from the germline V gene are DFQATT and SNEGSKA (reference sequence). This CDR3 comprises 16 residues. Between the trimmed V and J ends, which lost 4 bases and 2 bases, there was a span of 21 bases. The CDR3 bases are TGCAGTGCTAAGCCCATCCGGACACTGAGTGCCTACGAGCAGTACTTC. Protein product: CSAKPIRTLSAYEQYF.

This clonotype was detected only a few times. The CDR3 region has the DNA TGTGCCAGCGCGGGACAGGGCCTTAACTATGGCTACACCTTC. This sequence encodes CASAGQGLNYGYTF. This chain joins TRBV2 and TRBJ1-2, with 9 positions matching TRBD1. The length of the CDR3 is 14 residues. Losses at the gene ends were 8 bases for V and 1 base for J; bases not matched to a gene: 5. Per germline, CDR1 SNHLY and CDR2 FYNNEI.

The CDR3 is CASTAGGREWETQYF. In DNA form, the CDR3 reads TGTGCCAGTACCGCCGGGGGGCGGGAGTGGGAGACCCAGTACTTC. The chain employs TRBV6-1 and TRBJ2-5; possibly TRBD2 for D (7 bases). This CDR3 comprises 15 residues. Trimming left V 9 bases short and J 5 bases short, with 22 bases between. Germline CDR1 and CDR2: MNHNS and SASEGT.

This chain uses TRBV6-5 with TRBJ2-5; 10 bases agree with TRBD2. The CDR3 spans 14 residues. V lost 7 bases, J lost 5 bases, and 7 bases stayed unmatched. Germline V gene data show CDR1 as MNHEY and CDR2 as SVGAGI. The CDR3 sequence is CASNLAGGQETQYF. In nucleotides, the CDR3 is TGTGCCAGCAATTTAGCGGGAGGCCAGGAGACCCAGTACTTC.

Concerning this clonotype itself: A read error may explain this, as a much larger clone is one base away. The chain carries TRBV2 and TRBJ1-5; a possible D gene is TRBD1 (6 bases). The V and J ends lost 4 bases and 0 bases respectively, with 25 bases between them. The CDR3 spans 20 residues. The V gene's germline CDR1 is SNHLY and CDR2 FYNNEI. CDR3: CASSGGRGRALFLSNQPQHF. In DNA form, the CDR3 reads TGTGCCAGCAGTGGAGGAAGGGGGAGAGCACTATTCCTTAGCAATCAGCCCCAGCATTTT.

V is TRBV20-1 and J is TRBJ2-7; 8 positions match TRBD2. The CDR3 extends over 16 amino acids. Trimming cost V 0 bases and J 0 bases; bases outside gene matches: 7. The germline CDR1 and CDR2 sequences are DFQATT and SNEGSKA (reference sequence). CDR3 bases: TGCAGTGCTAGAGATCCCGGCGGGAGGAGCTCCTACGAGCAGTACTTC. The encoded protein is CSARDPGGRSSYEQYF.

Many counts were recorded for this clonotype. This rearrangement joins TRBV20-1 to TRBJ2-7; D is possibly TRBD2 (6 bases). The germline CDR1 and CDR2 sequences are DFQATT and SNEGSKA (reference sequence). Trimming cost V 6 bases and J 3 bases, with 15 bases left between them. CDR3 length: 13 residues. CDR3: CSAGERTNYEQYF. CDR3 DNA: TGCAGTGCAGGCGAACGGACTAACTACGAGCAGTACTTC.

This clonotype came up many times. The chain carries TRBV11-1 and TRBJ2-6; 8 bases align to TRBD1. Germline CDR1 is SGHAT and CDR2 is FQDESV (reference sequence). The CDR3 covers 16 residues. J lost 4 bases, V lost 5 bases, and 7 bases had no gene match. CDR3 amino acids: CASSTTGEIGANVLTF. The CDR3 DNA reads as TGTGCCAGCAGCACGACAGGGGAGATAGGGGCCAACGTCCTGACTTTC.

This clonotype showed up many times. The gene calls are TRBV14 and TRBJ2-5; 11 bases agree with TRBD2. CDR1 and CDR2 (germline): SGHDN, FVKESK. J gave up 2 bases and V 8 bases, and 7 bases lay outside the gene matches. This CDR3 has 15 residues. CDR3 DNA: TGTGCCAGCTCCCTTCGACTAGCGGGACAAGAGACCCAGTACTTC. This gives the protein CASSLRLAGQETQYF.

This clonotype occurred many times. V is TRBV6-2 or TRBV6-3 and J is TRBJ2-7; D is unclear. Trimming removed 6 bases from V and 7 bases from J, with 13 bases in between. Germline values: CDR1 MNHEY, CDR2 SVGEGT. This CDR3 region has 12 residues. The CDR3 coding sequence is TGTGCCAGCAGCCCCACCTCAGAAGAGCAGTACTTC. Amino acid sequence: CASSPTSEEQYF.

In its sample, this clonotype was seen many times. V is TRBV20-1 and J is TRBJ2-7; 8 bases agree with TRBD1. Trimming took 6 bases from V and 2 from J; bases not matched to a gene: 3. This CDR3 comprises 12 residues. Germline CDR1 and CDR2: DFQATT and SNEGSKA (reference sequence). The CDR3: CSASDRAYEQYF. The CDR3 DNA sequence: TGCAGTGCCTCGGACAGGGCCTACGAGCAGTACTTC.

This clonotype was seen many times. This CDR3 reads CASSLKGYTEAFF. Written as DNA, the CDR3 is TGTGCCAGCAGTTTAAAAGGGTACACTGAAGCTTTCTTT. V is TRBV12-3 or TRBV12-4 and J is TRBJ1-1; no clear D gene. The V gene lost 2 bases and the J gene lost 3 bases, with 7 bases spanning the gap. This CDR3 is built from 13 residues.

The gene calls are TRBV6-5 and TRBJ1-2; possibly TRBD1 for D (5 bases). Germline CDR1 and CDR2: MNHEY and SVGAGI. The ends were cut back, 2 bases at V and 5 bases at J, with 6 bases in the middle. The CDR3 is 12 residues long. CDR3 protein: CASSYPGYGYTF. CDR3 DNA sequence: TGTGCCAGCAGTTACCCAGGGTATGGCTACACCTTC.

This clonotype was detected once. The rearrangement joins TRBV30 to TRBJ1-5; D call uncertain. Germline CDR1 reads GTSNPN; CDR2 reads SVGIG (reference sequence). The CDR3 runs to 13 residues. The V and J ends lost 1 base and 7 bases respectively, with 11 bases between them. The CDR3 DNA reads as TGTGCCTGGAGTGATGCGGACGGACAGCCCCAGCATTTT. Its protein product is CAWSDADGQPQHF.

This clonotype came up many times. The rearrangement links TRBV28 to TRBJ2-7, with 9 bases aligning to TRBD1. The V gene's germline CDR1 is MDHEN and CDR2 SYDVKM. This CDR3 has 15 amino acids. Trimming removed 2 bases from V and 2 bases from J; junction bases left unmatched: 4. The CDR3 nucleotides read TGTGCCAGCAGTTTAGGGACAGGGTCTACCTACGAGCAGTACTTC. As protein: CASSLGTGSTYEQYF.

This clonotype has only a few counts. The gene calls are TRBV30 and TRBJ2-5, with D uncertain. The germline gives CDR1 GTSNPN, CDR2 SVGIG (reference sequence). Trimming took off 2 bases at V and 0 bases at J, with 13 bases between the two ends. The CDR3 totals 15 residues. CDR3 coding DNA: TGTGCCTGGAGTCAAATGAAGACGGACCAAGAGACCCAGTACTTC. This encodes CAWSQMKTDQETQYF. The complete variable domain, with remaining parts taken from reference TRBV30 and TRBJ2-5, reads SQTIHQWPATLVQPVGSPLSLECTVEGTSNPNLYWYRQAAGRGLQLLFYSVGIGQISSEVPQNLSASRPQDRQFILSSKKLLLSDSGFYLCAWSQMKTDQETQYFGPGTRLLVL.

This clonotype occurred many times. The rearrangement links TRBV12-3 or TRBV12-4 to TRBJ2-2, with a tentative D call TRBD1 (6 bases). CDR3 size: 14 residues. The germline V and J ends were trimmed by 5 bases and 4 bases, with 11 bases remaining between them. The DNA for the CDR3 is TGTGCCAGCAGTGATACAGGGTTCACCGGGGAGCTGTTTTTT. Translation gives CASSDTGFTGELFF.

This clonotype was counted ten times or more. This chain uses TRBV7-2 with TRBJ1-5; D gene uncertain. This CDR3 is 14 amino acids long. Between the trimmed V and J ends, which lost 3 bases and 7 bases, there was a span of 13 bases. The germline V gene encodes CDR1 SGHTA and CDR2 FQGNSA. The CDR3: CASSFRGSTQPQHF. CDR3 in DNA: TGTGCCAGCAGCTTTCGGGGTTCCACGCAGCCCCAGCATTTT.

In this sample, this clonotype turned up a few times. The rearrangement joins TRBV30 to TRBJ1-1, with D possibly matching TRBD1 (6 bases). Germline V lookup: CDR1 GTSNPN, CDR2 SVGIG (reference sequence). The length of the CDR3 is 20 residues. V shed 0 bases and J shed 0 bases, with 26 bases lying between them. The CDR3 DNA reads as TGTGCCTGGAGTGTTGGGGATCTTGGAAGGGGGTTCGGGATGAACACTGAAGCTTTCTTT. Protein: CAWSVGDLGRGFGMNTEAFF.

The chain links TRBV19 to TRBJ2-5; 14 positions agree with TRBD2. J was trimmed by 2 bases and V by 4 bases; bases with no gene match: 6. Germline V gives CDR1 LNHDA, CDR2 SQIVND (reference sequence). The CDR3 is 17 amino acids. The DNA of the CDR3 is TGTGCCAGTAGTAACCGACTAGCGGGGGGGGGGCAAGAGACCCAGTACTTC. Residues: CASSNRLAGGGQETQYF.

This clonotype was counted only a few times. V usage is TRBV20-1 and J usage is TRBJ1-5, with D hard to call. The germline V and J ends were trimmed by 1 base and 2 bases, with 12 bases remaining between them. Germline lookup yields CDR1 DFQATT and CDR2 SNEGSKA (reference sequence). This CDR3 spans 15 amino acids. The CDR3 reads CSARVASGGNQPQHF. The CDR3 DNA follows: TGCAGTGCTAGAGTCGCGAGTGGGGGCAATCAGCCCCAGCATTTT.

This clonotype was detected ten times or more. The chain combines TRBV24-1 with TRBJ2-7; tentatively, D is TRBD1 (5 bases). V lost 5 bases, J lost 5 bases, and 18 bases lay in between. This CDR3 has 15 amino acids. Germline values: CDR1 KGHDR, CDR2 SFDVKD. In DNA form, the CDR3 reads TGTGCCACCAGTGTTTGGACCAGAGAAGGGGACGAGCAGTACTTC. It is translated as CATSVWTREGDEQYF.

At least ten counts were recorded for this clonotype. The V call is TRBV11-2, the J call TRBJ2-7; D perhaps matches TRBD2 (6 bases). Germline V lookup: CDR1 SGHAT, CDR2 FQNNGV. V was trimmed by 1 base and J by 4 bases, leaving 14 bases between them. This CDR3 has 15 amino acids. The CDR3 reads CASSLGHGSEYEQYF. The CDR3 nucleotides read TGTGCCAGCAGCTTAGGACACGGGAGTGAATACGAGCAGTACTTC.

This clonotype was seen a handful of times. A much larger clone differs from this one at a single base, so this may be a read error. The CDR3 does not close with the conserved phenylalanine or tryptophan, likely indicating a read error. The chain carries TRBV6-2 or TRBV6-3 and TRBJ2-7; 7 nucleotides agree with TRBD1. This CDR3 comprises 13 residues. CDR1 MNHEY and CDR2 SVGEGT come from the germline V gene. The V and J ends lost 10 bases and 6 bases, in that order; junction bases with no gene match: 12. CDR3 sequence reads: CATRDSTIGEQYY. In DNA, the CDR3 is TGTGCCACCCGGGACAGTACAATAGGCGAGCAGTACTAC.

The chain combines TRBV6-1 with TRBJ2-5, with 7 bases fitting TRBD2. The CDR3 has 17 amino acids. From germline, CDR1 is MNHNS and CDR2 SASEGT. Trimming took 6 bases from V and 5 from J; bases not matched to a gene: 18. The CDR3 sequence is CASSRAGAGVVMETQYF. The DNA of the CDR3 is TGTGCCAGCAGCCGCGCGGGAGCAGGAGTAGTAATGGAGACCCAGTACTTC.

This clonotype has more than one count but fewer than ten. V and J are TRBV29-1 and TRBJ2-7; TRBD1 matches at 11 bases. The CDR3 extends over 13 amino acids. CDR1 SQVTM and CDR2 ANQGSEA come from the germline V gene. The V and J ends lost 8 bases and 5 bases, in that order; junction bases with no gene match: 8. The CDR3 bases are TGCAGCACGGGAGGACAGGGGGCCCACGAGCAGTACTTC. The encoded protein is CSTGGQGAHEQYF.

This clonotype was seen at least ten times. CDR3 protein: CASSPRPQGVDGYTF. The CDR3 DNA reads as TGTGCCAGCAGCCCGAGACCACAGGGAGTCGATGGCTACACCTTC. The chain employs TRBV5-5 and TRBJ1-2; maybe TRBD1 (6 bases). Germline loops: CDR1 SGHKS, CDR2 YYEKEE (reference sequence). Trimming removed 4 bases at V and 6 bases at J, with 19 bases between. The CDR3 runs to 15 residues.

This clonotype was seen a single time. One end of the junction varies from germline; a read error may be responsible. The V and J genes are TRBV12-3 or TRBV12-4 and TRBJ1-2; D unclear. The CDR3 sequence is 13 residues long. CDR3 amino acids: CASSARVRNGYIF. For the CDR3, the DNA is TGTGCCAGCAGTGCAAGGGTCAGGAATGGCTACATCTTC.